This TCR beta chain comes out of a study of post-analysis software for immune sequencing data. J lost 4 bases, V lost 0 bases, and 6 bases had no gene match. This CDR3 spans 17 amino acids. Germline V gene sequence: CDR1 MNHEY, CDR2 SVGAGI. TCR beta libraries were prepared from cDNA with unique molecular identifiers. TCRdb passed the PCR reads through MiXCR, listing each CDR3 protein once. Of 160,000 or so distinct CDR3 sequences listed, around 34% were seen once; the top ten hold 28%. This rearrangement joins TRBV6-5 to TRBJ1-5, with 10 bases fitting TRBD1. The sequence was collected from a girl aged 5 to 17 with multiple sclerosis. This material consisted of blood, taken after autologous hematopoietic stem cell transplantation. DNA for the CDR3: TGTGCCAGCAGTTACTCGGTTCCGGGACAGGGGAATCAGCCCCAGCATTTT. Its protein product is CASSYSVPGQGNQPQHF.